This T cell receptor (beta chain) was observed in a study of blood T cells in healthy people across ages. Study-wide results and caveats: Fewer expanded clones and more diversity marked long-lived versus aged donors.

Peripheral blood from each donor was collected in a volume of 9.5 to 10 milliliters. No fewer than 6 million PBMCs went into each sample. Per sample, extraction of total RNA gave at least 5 micrograms in every case. This clonotype was found a few times. The antigen is unknown. The germline CDR1 and CDR2 sequences are LGHNA and YNFKEQ. V lost 0 bases to trimming and J lost 6 bases, with 5 bases between them. The CDR3 totals 12 residues. For the second PCR, which ran for roughly 6 to 12 cycles, a sample-barcoded 5' primer and a J-beta primer mix were used. TCRdb fed the 5' RACE reads into MiXCR, producing one record per CDR3 protein. The table lists 890,000 or so distinct CDR3 sequences, 62% of them singletons.

The chain recombines TRBV4-2 with TRBJ1-2; D gene ambiguous. The sequence was collected from a man aged 25-45 years in good health. Sequences were obtained from blood. This CDR3 reads CASSQEADGYTF. CDR3 DNA sequence: TGTGCCAGCAGCCAAGAAGCTGATGGCTACACCTTC.